This TCR beta chain was captured by sequencing in a study of T cell changes during pregnancy in multiple sclerosis (dated by TCRdb to the late 2010s). Study-level background: In women with multiple sclerosis, the researchers looked at how the T cell repertoire shifted as pregnancy progressed.

Trimmed from V: 5 bases; trimmed from J: 5 bases; junction bases lacking a gene match: 9. From the cysteine up to the phenylalanine, the CDR3 has a length of 15 residues. Just CDR3 DNA is preserved here, 45 bases in frame from base 1. CDR1 and CDR2, looked up from the germline V gene (reference sequence), are MNHNY and SVGAGI. This clone has a single count. There is no known antigen for this receptor. One base away there is no much larger clone; base qualities are not given. Libraries were constructed by the immunoSEQ multiplex PCR assay. In TCRdb, the immuneACCESS table is reduced to in-frame sequences with V and J assigned. These tables do not hold every clone; where another copy was compared, an unresolved V gene accounts for under half, and the others remain unexplained. The sample has 45,000 to 55,000 clones on record, 88% of them singletons. Less than 1.5% of the sample rests with the top ten.

Specimen: CD4+ T cells from peripheral blood mononuclear cells, collected in the second trimester of pregnancy. The chain was built from TRBV6-6 and TRBJ2-5, with 9 junctional bases fitting TRBD1. This clonotype originated in a female donor with multiple sclerosis, enrolled in a pregnancy study. Here the CDR3 is given as CASSEDRGGGETQYF. The nucleotide sequence is given as TGTGCCAGCAGTGAGGACAGGGGTGGTGGGGAGACCCAGTACTTC.